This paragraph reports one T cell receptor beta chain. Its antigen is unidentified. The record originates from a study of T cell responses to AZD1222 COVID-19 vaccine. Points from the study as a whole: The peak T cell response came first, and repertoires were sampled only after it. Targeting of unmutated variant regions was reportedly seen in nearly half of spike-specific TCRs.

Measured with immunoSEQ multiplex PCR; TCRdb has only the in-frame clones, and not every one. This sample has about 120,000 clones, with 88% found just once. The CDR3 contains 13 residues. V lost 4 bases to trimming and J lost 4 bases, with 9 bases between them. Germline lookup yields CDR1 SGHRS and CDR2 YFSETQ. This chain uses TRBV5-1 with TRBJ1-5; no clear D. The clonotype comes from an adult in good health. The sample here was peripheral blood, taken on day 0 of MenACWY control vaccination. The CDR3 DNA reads TGCGCCAGCAGCAAGGACGGGAATCAGCCCCAGCATTTT. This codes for CASSKDGNQPQHF. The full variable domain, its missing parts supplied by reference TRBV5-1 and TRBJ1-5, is KAGVTQTPRYLIKTRGQQVTLSCSPISGHRSVSWYQQTPGQGLQFLFEYFSETQRNKGNFPGRFSGRQFSNSRSEMNVSTLELGDSALYLCASSKDGNQPQHFGDGTRLSIL.